This T cell receptor (beta chain) is drawn from a study of blood T cell repertoires in COVID-19. Assay: immunoSEQ multiplex PCR; the TCRdb copy retains only in-frame clones and omits some. The sample has some 96,000 clones, 80% seen once; the top ten hold approximately 31%. Germline values: CDR1 MNHNY, CDR2 SVGAGI (reference sequence). The CDR3 is 13 residues long. The V end was cut by 6 bases, the J end by 4 bases, with 12 bases between. Specimen: peripheral blood. The V call is TRBV6-6, the J call TRBJ1-1; D may be TRBD1 (5 bases). This clonotype was sampled from a man in his sixties or seventies with active or convalescent COVID-19. The CDR3 here is CASRTGDGTEAFF. Written as DNA, the CDR3 is TGTGCCAGCAGAACGGGGGACGGCACTGAAGCTTTCTTT.